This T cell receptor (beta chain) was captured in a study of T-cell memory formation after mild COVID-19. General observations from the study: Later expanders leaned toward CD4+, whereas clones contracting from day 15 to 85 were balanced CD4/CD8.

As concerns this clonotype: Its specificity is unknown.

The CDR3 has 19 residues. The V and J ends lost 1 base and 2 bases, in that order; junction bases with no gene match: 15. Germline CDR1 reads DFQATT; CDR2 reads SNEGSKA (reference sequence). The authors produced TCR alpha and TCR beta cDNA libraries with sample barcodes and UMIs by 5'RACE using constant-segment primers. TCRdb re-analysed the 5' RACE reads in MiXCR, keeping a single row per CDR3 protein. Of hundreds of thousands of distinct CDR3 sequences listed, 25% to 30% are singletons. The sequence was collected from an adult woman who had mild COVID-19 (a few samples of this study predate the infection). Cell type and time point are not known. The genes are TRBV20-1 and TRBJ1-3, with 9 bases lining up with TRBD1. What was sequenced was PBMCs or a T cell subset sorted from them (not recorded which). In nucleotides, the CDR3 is TGCAGTGCTAGAGCCGCGGGACAGGGAGAATCGATCGCTGGAAACACCATATATTTT. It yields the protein CSARAAGQGESIAGNTIYF.